This T cell receptor (beta chain) stems from a study of CD8 T cells in ankylosing spondylitis. Study results and limitations: Significant enrichment of disease-linked clones was reported in matched ankylosing spondylitis synovial fluid.

TCRdb re-called the 5' RACE reads with MiXCR, one entry per CDR3 protein. This table has hundreds of thousands of distinct CDR3 sequences, 32% appearing once. This clonotype was counted a few times. Its specificity is not known. CDR3 length: 14 amino acids. With 8 bases clipped from V and 3 bases from J, the junction kept 5 bases outside the gene matches. Germline V gives CDR1 ENHRY, CDR2 SYGVKD. Sequencing was done on a sample of blood, either unsorted or a sorted T cell fraction (not recorded which). The receptor was derived from a male donor with ankylosing spondylitis or in good health (not recorded which). The chain has TRBV10-3 and TRBJ2-5; the match to TRBD2 covers 11 bases. CDR3 in amino acids: CAIGKTSGEETQYF. The CDR3 DNA sequence: TGTGCCATCGGGAAGACTAGCGGGGAAGAGACCCAGTACTTC.